The 28 T cell receptor beta chains below come from one sample, sequenced in a study of Ad26.COV2.S vaccination and SARS-CoV-2 variants. TCRdb's table, derived via immunoSEQ multiplex PCR, lists solely in-frame clones and lacks some. The sample includes some 330,000 clones, 90% of them seen just once. Indicated treatment: 15 to 20 received Ad26.COV2.S at low or high dose, single or two shots; about 5 received placebo; per-sample allocation not given. The study sampled participants on day 63 after the first vaccine or placebo injection. The sequences come from peripheral blood, collected in a trial of Ad26.COV2.S vaccine versus placebo. The receptor source for this set is a person aged 18 to 59 who received the Ad26.COV2.S COVID-19 vaccine or a placebo.

V is TRBV5-8 and J is TRBJ2-3; TRBD2 agrees at 10 bases. V shed 7 bases and J 1 base; nucleotides not matched to a gene: 6. The CDR3 loop spans 15 amino acids. Germline V gene data show CDR1 as SGHTS and CDR2 as YDEGEE. In DNA, the CDR3 is TGTGCCAGCCGCCCCAGCGGGGGGGGCACAGATACGCAGTATTTT. This codes for CASRPSGGGTDTQYF.

The table lists this clone with a count of one. This sequence joins TRBV6-1 and TRBJ2-3; TRBD2 aligns across 13 bases. Germline V gene data show CDR1 as MNHNS and CDR2 as SASEGT. The CDR3 extends over 17 amino acids. The ends lost 4 bases at V and 4 bases at J; junction bases unmatched: 8. CDR3 in amino acids: CASSVLRTSGGADTQYF. CDR3 sequence (DNA): TGTGCCAGCAGTGTCCTGCGTACTAGCGGGGGGGCAGATACGCAGTATTTT.

The rearrangement uses TRBV2 and TRBJ1-1, with TRBD1 as a possible D gene (5 bases). This CDR3 has 17 residues. Germline CDR1 SNHLY, CDR2 FYNNEI. Trimming left V 4 bases short and J 1 base short, with 19 bases between. The CDR3 loop is CASSGYGAEGTNTEAFF. In DNA form, the CDR3 reads TGTGCCAGCAGTGGCTACGGAGCGGAGGGGACGAACACTGAAGCTTTCTTT. The full variable domain, completed using reference TRBV2 and TRBJ1-1, is EPEVTQTPSHQVTQMGQEVILRCVPISNHLYFYWYRQILGQKVEFLVSFYNNEISEKSEIFDDQFSVERPDGSNFTLKIRSTKLEDSAMYFCASSGYGAEGTNTEAFFGQGTRLTVV.

This sequence joins TRBV15 and TRBJ2-3; TRBD1 matches 11 bases. Germline trimming cut 10 bases from V and 4 bases from J; bases unmatched to any gene: 7. Germline CDR1 is LNHNV and CDR2 is YYDKDF (reference sequence). The CDR3 runs to 14 residues. The CDR3 bases are TGTGCCATCCGGAGGGACAGGGGGTCAGATACGCAGTATTTT. This sequence encodes CAIRRDRGSDTQYF.

V and J are TRBV19 and TRBJ1-3; D not certain. CDR1 and CDR2 from the germline V gene are LNHDA and SQIVND (reference sequence). There are 17 residues in the CDR3. V lost 3 bases and J lost 0, with 15 bases in between. CDR3 region: CASSIPTQFSSGNTIYF. The CDR3 DNA sequence: TGTGCCAGTAGTATCCCCACACAGTTTTCCTCTGGAAACACCATATATTTT.

The chain carries TRBV25-1 and TRBJ1-1; 7 bases match TRBD1. Germline loops: CDR1 MGHDK, CDR2 SYGVNS. The CDR3 consists of 13 residues. Trimming cost V 5 bases and J 4 bases; bases outside gene matches: 4. CDR3 protein: CASSPPGGTEAFF. In DNA form, the CDR3 reads TGTGCCAGCAGTCCCCCAGGGGGCACTGAAGCTTTCTTT.

The chain is built from TRBV4-1 and TRBJ2-7, with 8 nucleotides matching TRBD1. CDR3 size: 15 residues. Trimming took 2 bases from V and 3 from J; bases not matched to a gene: 6. Germline-derived CDR1 and CDR2 are MGHRA and YSYEKL. In DNA, the CDR3 is TGCGCCAGCAGCCAACCCGGGACAGGCCACTACGAGCAGTACGTC. As protein: CASSQPGTGHYEQYV.

This chain joins TRBV7-8 and TRBJ2-5; D is perhaps TRBD1 or TRBD2 (6 bases each). This CDR3 has 17 residues. CDR1 and CDR2 (germline): SGHVS, FQNEAQ. V was trimmed by 2 bases and J by 1 base, leaving 17 bases between them. The CDR3 here is CASSLLRGGLLQETQYF. CDR3 in DNA: TGTGCCAGCAGCTTACTGAGAGGGGGACTGCTCCAAGAGACCCAGTACTTC.

This sequence joins TRBV5-1 and TRBJ2-7; a weak D match, TRBD1 (5 bases). Germline-derived CDR1 and CDR2 are SGHRS and YFSETQ. The V end was cut by 1 base, the J end by 6 bases, with 8 bases between. The CDR3 sequence is 12 residues long. CDR3 sequence (DNA): TGCGCCAGCAGCTTGACAGGCGCCGAGCAGTACGTC. This sequence encodes CASSLTGAEQYV.

The J gene is TRBJ2-3, the V gene TRBV5-1; 8 nucleotides line up with TRBD2. Per germline, CDR1 SGHRS and CDR2 YFSETQ. This CDR3 spans 16 amino acids. V shed 0 bases and J 1 base; nucleotides not matched to a gene: 4. The CDR3 loop reads CASSLALAGRTDTQYF. Written as DNA, the CDR3 is TGCGCCAGCAGCTTGGCCCTAGCGGGCCGCACAGATACGCAGTATTTT. The whole variable domain, filled in from reference TRBV5-1 and TRBJ2-3, reads KAGVTQTPRYLIKTRGQQVTLSCSPISGHRSVSWYQQTPGQGLQFLFEYFSETQRNKGNFPGRFSGRQFSNSRSEMNVSTLELGDSALYLCASSLALAGRTDTQYFGPGTRLTVL.

This chain links TRBV12-5 with TRBJ1-2, with D unclear. Germline values: CDR1 LGHNT, CDR2 FRNRAP. Trimming stripped 2 bases from V and 3 bases from J, with 10 bases between. This CDR3 region has 14 residues. DNA for the CDR3: TGTGCTAGTGGTTTGCCGCGGTTTGACTATGGCTACACCTTC. Its translation: CASGLPRFDYGYTF. The whole variable domain, filled in from reference TRBV12-5 and TRBJ1-2, reads DARVTQTPRHKVTEMGQEVTMRCQPILGHNTVFWYRQTMMQGLELLAYFRNRAPLDDSGMPKDRFSAEMPDATLATLKIQPSEPRDSAVYFCASGLPRFDYGYTFGSGTRLTVV.

This clone was picked up a small number of times. The rearrangement links TRBV19 to TRBJ2-6; D not resolved. The CDR3 is 19 residues long. Trimming stripped 10 bases from V and 4 bases from J, with 29 bases between. Germline V gene data show CDR1 as LNHDA and CDR2 as SQIVND (reference sequence). CDR3 in amino acids: CANPNTQDGPSLGANVLTF. CDR3 bases: TGTGCCAATCCCAACACTCAGGACGGGCCTTCCCTCGGGGCCAACGTCCTGACTTTC.

This chain connects TRBV6-2 or TRBV6-3 to TRBJ2-2; 8 bases match TRBD1. The germline V gene has CDR1 MNHEY and CDR2 SVGEGT. V lost 5 bases, J lost 1 base, and 6 bases stayed unmatched. This CDR3 is 16 amino acids long. CDR3 amino acids: CASSTRQGMNTGELFF. The CDR3 nucleotides read TGTGCCAGCAGTACAAGACAGGGGATGAACACCGGGGAGCTGTTTTTT.

The gene calls are TRBV6-5 and TRBJ1-1; D not resolved. The germline CDR1 and CDR2 sequences are MNHEY and SVGAGI. The CDR3 has 14 residues. V lost 3 bases to trimming and J lost 4 bases, with 12 bases between them. This chain's CDR3 is CASSYGNRGTEAFF. CDR3 nucleotide sequence: TGTGCCAGCAGTTATGGAAACCGGGGCACTGAAGCTTTCTTT.

This clone has a single count. The chain carries TRBV9 and TRBJ1-2; tentatively, D is TRBD1 (5 bases). Germline loops: CDR1 SGDLS, CDR2 YYNGEE. V was cut by 3 bases and J by 3 bases, with 15 bases left in between. This CDR3 is built from 15 residues. CDR3 loop: CASSALVQGHYGYTF. The CDR3 DNA follows: TGTGCCAGCAGCGCTCTGGTCCAGGGACACTATGGCTACACCTTC.

V and J are TRBV6-5 and TRBJ1-1; 7 bases are shared with TRBD1. Trimming took 5 bases from V and 4 from J; bases not matched to a gene: 10. CDR1 and CDR2 from the germline V gene are MNHEY and SVGAGI. The CDR3 covers 15 residues. The chain's CDR3 is CASSLPGQVSTEAFF. CDR3 DNA: TGTGCCAGCAGTCTCCCCGGACAGGTGTCCACTGAAGCTTTCTTT.

The chain couples TRBV4-3 to TRBJ1-1; the match to TRBD1 covers 7 bases. J gave up 1 base and V 4 bases, and 3 bases lay outside the gene matches. The CDR3 length is 14 residues. The V gene's germline CDR1 is LGHNA and CDR2 YSLEER. For the CDR3, the DNA is TGCGCCAGCAGCCTCGGGACAGAGAACACTGAAGCTTTCTTT. Protein product: CASSLGTENTEAFF.

The chain carries TRBV5-1 and TRBJ1-4, with D possibly matching TRBD1 (5 bases). The V gene lost 5 bases and the J gene lost 1 base, with 12 bases spanning the gap. The germline gives CDR1 SGHRS, CDR2 YFSETQ. The CDR3 loop spans 15 amino acids. This CDR3 reads CASRPGGGTNEKLFF. The DNA of the CDR3 is TGCGCCAGCAGGCCAGGCGGGGGAACTAATGAAAAACTGTTTTTT.

The V and J genes are TRBV15 and TRBJ1-4; D might be TRBD1 (5 bases). The CDR3 covers 15 residues. Germline CDR1 and CDR2: LNHNV and YYDKDF (reference sequence). Deletions cut 5 bases from V and 8 bases from J, with 18 bases between. The CDR3 nucleotides read TGTGCCACCAGCGCCCGGACCGGGGCGGGCGAAAAACTGTTTTTT. It translates to CATSARTGAGEKLFF.

CDR3 coding DNA: TGTGCCAGCAGCTTTTCAAGGGAAAGGGAAAAACTGTTTTTT. This sequence encodes CASSFSREREKLFF. The chain has TRBV7-9 and TRBJ1-4; D is undetermined. The germline V and J ends were trimmed by 3 bases and 8 bases, with 13 bases remaining between them. The CDR3 extends over 14 amino acids. CDR1 is SEHNR and CDR2 is FQNEAQ in the germline V gene (reference sequence).

The gene calls are TRBV19 and TRBJ2-2; no firm D call. The CDR3 is 13 amino acids. Germline V gives CDR1 LNHDA, CDR2 SQIVND (reference sequence). The V gene lost 5 bases and the J gene lost 5 bases, with 9 bases spanning the gap. This chain's CDR3 is CASSARVTGELFF. CDR3 bases: TGTGCCAGTAGTGCTCGGGTGACCGGGGAGCTGTTTTTT.

This clone has just one count. This sequence joins TRBV5-1 and TRBJ1-1; D gene unclear. CDR1 is SGHRS, CDR2 YFSETQ, per germline. The CDR3 is 15 residues long. Trimming removed 2 bases from V and 2 bases from J, with 13 bases in between. CDR3 nucleotides: TGCGCCAGCAGCTTCGGGCCCCGAGCAAACACTGAAGCTTTCTTT. It yields the protein CASSFGPRANTEAFF.

This chain joins TRBV12-5 and TRBJ1-5; 7 bases align to TRBD1. The CDR3 contains 14 residues. Germline trimming cut 5 bases from V and 2 bases from J; bases unmatched to any gene: 3. Germline CDR1 reads LGHNT; CDR2 reads FRNRAP. The CDR3 DNA reads TGTGCTAGTGGTACCGGGACAGGCAATCAGCCCCAGCATTTT. It specifies CASGTGTGNQPQHF.

The V gene is TRBV11-3, the J gene TRBJ2-1; no reliable D call. Trimming cost V 1 base and J 0 bases, with 7 bases left between them. From germline, CDR1 is SGHNT and CDR2 YENEEA. This CDR3 is 15 amino acids long. CDR3 DNA: TGTGCCAGCAGCTTAGTTGGCTACTCCTACAATGAGCAGTTCTTC. It codes for CASSLVGYSYNEQFF.

CDR3 loop: CASSQLGQRKTDTQYF. Here the CDR3 DNA reads TGCGCCAGCAGCCAATTGGGACAACGAAAAACAGATACGCAGTATTTT. The chain joins TRBV4-1 to TRBJ2-3; D might be TRBD1 (6 bases). This CDR3 contains 16 residues. Between the trimmed V and J ends, which lost 2 bases and 3 bases, there was a span of 15 bases. Germline CDR1 reads MGHRA; CDR2 reads YSYEKL.

V gene TRBV3-1 (or the pseudogene TRBV3-2) combines with J gene TRBJ2-7, with 13 nucleotides matching TRBD2. V trimming: 4 bases; J trimming: 3 bases; junction bases outside the gene matches: 9. The germline CDR1 and CDR2 sequences are LGHDT and YNNKEL (reference sequence). The CDR3 extends over 17 amino acids. In DNA form, the CDR3 reads TGTGCCAGCAGCCCGGATGGACTAGCGGGGGATGTCTACGAGCAGTACTTC. Encoded protein: CASSPDGLAGDVYEQYF.

The rearrangement links TRBV6-5 to TRBJ1-1; no definite D call. Germline V lookup: CDR1 MNHEY, CDR2 SVGAGI. The CDR3 is 11 residues long. V lost 7 bases to trimming and J lost 1 base, with 4 bases between them. CDR3 sequence reads: CASIQNTEAFF. DNA of the CDR3: TGTGCCAGCATTCAGAACACTGAAGCTTTCTTT.

The chain carries TRBV7-9 and TRBJ2-2; 9 bases are shared with TRBD1. The CDR3 has 16 residues. The germline V gene encodes CDR1 SEHNR and CDR2 FQNEAQ (reference sequence). The V and J ends lost 1 base and 6 bases, in that order; junction bases with no gene match: 6. The CDR3, as DNA: TGTGCCAGCAGCTTAGGGGACAGGGCCGCTGCCGGGGAGCTGTTTTTT. Its translation is CASSLGDRAAAGELFF.